This is a list of T cell receptor beta chains from one sample in a study of siplizumab effects on memory and regulatory T cells. Produced via immunoSEQ multiplex PCR; TCRdb's table is partial and in-frame only. Of over 60,000 clones listed, more than 80% are singletons. Sequenced material: CD8+ T cells sorted from blood. The receptors were sampled from a human donor in good health. CDR3s include the opening cysteine and the closing phenylalanine or tryptophan. A D gene is named only where the DNA matches it firmly. Expanded clones are given a class, and other clones once, few, many or no size at all.

V	size	D	J	DNA	CDR3
TRBV4-1	.	TRBD2	TRBJ2-1	TGCGCCAGCGGGACTAGCGGGAACAATGAGCAGTTCTTC	CASGTSGNNEQFF
TRBV9	.	TRBD2	TRBJ2-1	TGTGCCAGCGAACAAGCGGGGCACAATGAGCAGTTCTTC	CASEQAGHNEQFF
TRBV7-8	once	TRBD1	TRBJ1-2	TGTGCCAGCAGCTCGTCGGACAGGGCTTGGTATGGCTACACCTTC	CASSSSDRAWYGYTF
TRBV5-8	.	.	TRBJ1-2	TGTGCCAGCCTCTGGCAAAGTAACTATGGCTACACCTTC	CASLWQSNYGYTF
TRBV5-4	.	.	TRBJ2-7	TGTGCCAGCTCTAAAAGGACAGTTCCCGACGAGCAGTACTTC	CASSKRTVPDEQYF
TRBV7-9	.	TRBD2	TRBJ2-3	TGTGCCAGCAGCTTACGGCCTAGCGGAACTAGCACAGATACGCAGTATTTT	CASSLRPSGTSTDTQYF
TRBV5-4	.	.	TRBJ1-4	TGTGCCAGCAGCTTGGGGTTTGCAGGGACTAATGAAAAACTGTTTTTT	CASSLGFAGTNEKLFF
TRBV5-1	.	.	TRBJ2-7	TGCGCCAGCAGCTTAGTATCAGAGAGAACCTACGAGCAGTACTTC	CASSLVSERTYEQYF
TRBV15	.	.	TRBJ2-3	TGTGCCACCAGCAGACAGGGGCCCACAGATACGCAGTATTTT	CATSRQGPTDTQYF
TRBV4-1	.	.	TRBJ2-6	TGCGCCAGCAGCGAATTATCCGAACCACAAAGTCGGGCCAACGTCCTGACTTTC	CASSELSEPQSRANVLTF
TRBV5-1	.	.	TRBJ1-1	TGCGCCAGCAGCTTGGTAGGAGGGGAATATACTGAAGCTTTCTTT	CASSLVGGEYTEAFF
TRBV5-6	.	.	TRBJ2-7	TGTGCCAGCAGCTTAGGAGGGTACGAGCAGTACTTC	CASSLGGYEQYF
TRBV5-5	.	.	TRBJ2-7	TGTGCCAGCAGCTTTGGCAGGTTAGACTCCTACGAGCAGTACTTC	CASSFGRLDSYEQYF
TRBV7-7	.	.	TRBJ2-1	TGTGCCAGCAGCTTACATTCCGGGGATGAGCAGTTCTTC	CASSLHSGDEQFF
TRBV6-5	.	.	TRBJ2-1	TGTGCCAGCAGTTATTCGGCTAGCTCCTACAATGAGCAGTTCTTC	CASSYSASSYNEQFF
TRBV19	.	TRBD1	TRBJ1-2	TGTGCCAGCTCACCGGGACAGGGGTTATATGGCTACACCTTC	CASSPGQGLYGYTF
TRBV10-1	.	TRBD1	TRBJ2-7	TGCGCCAGCAGTTTCGGACAGGCCTACGAGCAGTACTTC	CASSFGQAYEQYF
TRBV4-1	.	.	TRBJ2-5	TGCGCCAGCAGCCAAGACGAGGACGGGGAAGAGACCCAGTACTTC	CASSQDEDGEETQYF
TRBV5-5	once	.	TRBJ1-5	TGTGCCAGCAGCTCGGTGGAATATAGCAATCAGCCCCAGCATTTT	CASSSVEYSNQPQHF
TRBV11-2	.	.	TRBJ2-7	TGTGCCAGCAGCTTTACCGGGTACGGGCAGTACTTC	CASSFTGYGQYF
TRBV11-3	.	.	TRBJ1-1	TGTGCCAGCAGCGCGGGGGGCCCCACTGAAGCTTTCTTT	CASSAGGPTEAFF
TRBV10-3	.	.	TRBJ2-7	TGTGCCATCAGTGCAGGAAGCTACGAGCAGTACTTC	CAISAGSYEQYF
TRBV12-5	.	.	TRBJ1-3	TGTGCTAGTGGTTTGGAGGGACACCCCACGGGAAACACCATATATTTT	CASGLEGHPTGNTIYF
TRBV5-6	.	.	TRBJ2-3	TGTGCCAGCAGCGGGATTCAGACTTATTCAACCACAGATACGCAGTATTTT	CASSGIQTYSTTDTQYF
TRBV6-1	.	.	TRBJ2-2	TGTGCCAGCAGTGAATTCGGCCCAACTTTGAACACCGGGGAGCTGTTTTTT	CASSEFGPTLNTGELFF
TRBV6-1	.	.	TRBJ2-7	TGTGCCAGCAGTGAACCGGAAGCGGCTATACCTTACGAGCAGTACTTC	CASSEPEAAIPYEQYF
TRBV27	.	.	TRBJ2-7	TGTGCCAGCAGCCTCGAACAGGGTTTGCTCTACGAGCAGTACTTC	CASSLEQGLLYEQYF
TRBV2	.	TRBD1	TRBJ1-1	TGTGCCAGCAGTGATTACAGACAGGGGGCCTCGGTTGAAGCTTTCTTT	CASSDYRQGASVEAFF
TRBV19	.	TRBD1	TRBJ1-1	TGTGCCAGTAGACCCCTGGACAGGTCGAACACTGAAGCTTTCTTT	CASRPLDRSNTEAFF
TRBV4-1	.	.	TRBJ2-2	TGCGCCAGCAGCCAAGATCTTAATAACAGGGCGAACACCGGGGAGCTGTTTTTT	CASSQDLNNRANTGELFF
TRBV7-3	.	TRBD2	TRBJ2-3	TGTGCCAGCAGCCCAACTAGCGGGAGGGCAGATACGCAGTATTTT	CASSPTSGRADTQYF
TRBV6-5	.	.	TRBJ2-7	TGTGCCAGCAGTGCCGGACAGAGCTCCTACGAGCAGTACTTC	CASSAGQSSYEQYF
TRBV27	.	.	TRBJ1-2	TGTGCCAGCAGTTCGGCAGGGGCAGGTGATGGCTACACCTTC	CASSSAGAGDGYTF
TRBV5-6	.	.	TRBJ1-3	TGTGCCAGCAGCTTAATTTCGGACGCCGGAAACACCATATATTTT	CASSLISDAGNTIYF
TRBV29-1	once	.	TRBJ2-4	TGCAGCGCAACTTGGGTCATTCAGTACTTC	CSATWVIQYF
TRBV29-1	.	TRBD2	TRBJ2-1	TGCAGCGTTGACTTAGCGGGAGGGGGCAATGAGCAGTTCTTC	CSVDLAGGGNEQFF
TRBV5-4	.	TRBD2	TRBJ2-5	TGTGCCAGCAGTCCGGATGGGACTAGCGGGAGTCGGGAGACCCAGTACTTC	CASSPDGTSGSRETQYF
TRBV5-1	.	TRBD1	TRBJ1-1	TGCGCCAGCAGTTTTGGGACAGCCTTGAACACTGAAGCTTTCTTT	CASSFGTALNTEAFF
TRBV7-6	once	TRBD1	TRBJ1-1	TGTGCCAGCAGTTTTAGGGAAGGGACAGGGATCACTGAAGCTTTCTTT	CASSFREGTGITEAFF
TRBV30	.	TRBD2	TRBJ2-1	TGTGCCTGGAGTTTCCTCGGGAGGGCCGCCTTCGATGAGCAGTTCTTC	CAWSFLGRAAFDEQFF
TRBV6-6	.	.	TRBJ2-2	TGTGCCAGCAGCCCACTCGACACCGGGGAGCTGTTTTTT	CASSPLDTGELFF
TRBV12-5	.	TRBD1	TRBJ1-4	TGTGCTAGTGGTTTCTTGACGGACAGGGTCAATGAAAAACTGTTTTTT	CASGFLTDRVNEKLFF
TRBV30	.	.	TRBJ2-1	TGTGCCTGGAGATTCGAGGCATGGGGCAATGAGCAGTTCTTC	CAWRFEAWGNEQFF
TRBV6-4	.	.	TRBJ2-7	TGTGCCAGCAGTCCAGCGGATTACTCCTACGAGCAGTACTTC	CASSPADYSYEQYF
TRBV5-6	.	.	TRBJ2-7	TGTGCCAGCAGCTTGGAAGACAGCCCCTACGAGCAGTACTTC	CASSLEDSPYEQYF
TRBV18	.	.	TRBJ2-7	TGTGCCAGCTCACCACGGGACCGGCCCTACGAGCAGTACTTC	CASSPRDRPYEQYF
TRBV5-1	.	.	TRBJ1-2	TGCGCCAGCAGCTTGGTCTCCAGGCACGGCTACACCTTC	CASSLVSRHGYTF
TRBV10-3	.	TRBD1	TRBJ1-5	TGTGCCATCAGGCACGGGACAGATAGCAATCAGCCCCAGCATTTT	CAIRHGTDSNQPQHF
TRBV29-1	.	.	TRBJ2-3	TGCAGCGTTCCTCCAGGACTACCGAGCACAGATACGCAGTATTTT	CSVPPGLPSTDTQYF
TRBV5-1	.	TRBD1	TRBJ2-6	TGCGCCAGCAGCTTGGTGGACAGGATTATGGCTGGGGCCAACGTCCTGACTTTC	CASSLVDRIMAGANVLTF